This T cell receptor (beta chain) was documented in a study of blood T cell repertoires in COVID-19. Study details: Material from acute and convalescent COVID-19 was sourced from the United States, Italy and Spain. The cDNA or gDNA used as material had been derived from T cells, B-cell-depleted T cells, or PBMCs.

V lost 5 bases to trimming and J lost 6 bases, with 14 bases between them. CDR3 size: 13 residues. CDR1 is SGHDT and CDR2 is YYEEEE in the germline V gene. Authors' methods: Nucleated cell counts were estimated from reference gene primer amplification. Sequencing used immunoSEQ multiplex PCR; TCRdb keeps in-frame clones, though not all of them. V, J and clone size are those of that table, while D and trimming were read from the DNA. This table has 200,000 to 250,000 clones, 70% to 90% appearing once. The J gene is TRBJ1-2, the V gene TRBV5-6; D perhaps matches TRBD1 (6 bases). The source is a woman aged 18-29 years who had recovered from COVID-19. The specimen was peripheral blood. The CDR3 spells CASSYTGWDGYTF. The CDR3 region has the DNA TGTGCCAGCAGTTACACAGGGTGGGATGGCTACACCTTC.